Listed here is a single TCR beta chain. The germline V gene has CDR1 SGHTA and CDR2 FQGNSA. Trimming took 5 bases from V and 3 from J; bases not matched to a gene: 7. The CDR3 length is 17 residues. The record originates from a study of blood T cell repertoires in COVID-19. For the study at large: From the United States, Italy and Spain came samples of acute and convalescent COVID-19. T cells, B-cell-depleted T cells, or PBMCs provided the cDNA or gDNA that served as material.

As processed by the authors: The assay estimated nucleated cells by amplifying reference gene primers. Only in-frame clones appear in the TCRdb table, and some are missing; sequencing was by immunoSEQ multiplex PCR. D and trimming were read from the DNA, whereas the V and J calls and clone size are those reported in that table. Here the sample spans about 190,000 clones, roughly 90% being singletons. The chain employs TRBV7-2 and TRBJ2-7, with 16 bases lining up with TRBD2. This clonotype was sampled from a woman between 40 and 50 years old who had recovered from COVID-19. The sequencing input was peripheral blood. The CDR3 nucleotides read TGTGCCAGCAGCGATGGGACTAGCGGGAGGGCCCGCTACGAGCAGTACTTC. It yields the protein CASSDGTSGRARYEQYF.